This TCR beta chain stems from a study of T cell responses to AZD1222 COVID-19 vaccine. On the study more broadly: Timing groups of about 4 and about 12 weeks for second doses were pooled.

Some clones are missing from TCRdb's copy, which holds only in-frame ones; the method was immunoSEQ multiplex PCR. The data show 95,000 to 100,000 clones, less than 95% seen once. Comment on this clone: The antigen is unknown.

Study-wide findings and caveats: Clonal diversity was possibly underestimated; the donors were predominantly white British and more often female. Variant regions that are unmutated are reportedly the target of nearly half of spike-specific TCRs. Regions 160-218 and 743-854 dominated among vaccine-associated CD4 TCRs spanning spike.

The CDR3 length is 19 residues. J lost 0 bases, V lost 3 bases, and 11 bases had no gene match. CDR1 is SGHKS, CDR2 YYEKEE, per germline (reference sequence). Sequenced material: peripheral blood, taken on day 0 of AZD1222 vaccination. The chain has TRBV5-5 and TRBJ2-6; 8 bases align to TRBD1. The sequence came from an adult in good health. The CDR3 nucleotides are TGTGCCAGCAGCTCCCCAGGGGGCGATCGGGTCTCTGGGGCCAACGTCCTGACTTTC. Encoded protein: CASSSPGGDRVSGANVLTF.